This note documents a single T cell receptor (beta chain) sequence. Assay runs were performed at deep level. Clones were sequenced by immunoSEQ multiplex PCR, and TCRdb holds only the in-frame ones, with some missing. The data hold about 2 million clones, with roughly 96% observed a single time. Germline loops: CDR1 KGHSH, CDR2 LQKENI. Between the trimmed V and J ends, which lost 6 bases and 1 base, there was a span of 13 bases. The CDR3 sequence is 15 residues long. This sample is drawn from a study of shared clonotypes between healthy human individuals. The rearrangement links TRBV18 to TRBJ1-5, with D tentatively TRBD1 (6 bases). Material for sequencing was naive CD4+ T cells sorted from blood. The sample's subset: CD45RA+ positively selected. This sequence was found in a man between 18 and 35 years old in good health. CDR3 in amino acids: CASSLTGISNQPQHF. Here the CDR3 DNA reads TGTGCCAGCTCGCTAACAGGGATAAGCAATCAGCCCCAGCATTTT.